Each of the 20 T cell receptor beta chains below was sequenced from the same sample in a study of T cells expressing NK-cell markers. TCRdb processed the 5' RACE reads again and assigns one entry to each CDR3 protein, with no DNA. Seen in this sample are roughly 280,000 distinct CDR3 sequences; the ten most common clones hold approximately 0.39%. Sequenced material: blood T cells: a sorted CD56 or NKG2C T cell subset, CD4+ or CD8+ T cells, or bulk PBMC T cells (not recorded which). These receptors all stem from a man between 18 and 35 years old in good health.

The CDR3 protein is CASSDTRQGGQPQHF. The chain joins TRBV5-5 to TRBJ1-5; no DNA is available, so the TRBD1 call from TCRdb remains unchecked. Per the germline V gene, CDR1 is SGHKS and CDR2 is YYEKEE (reference sequence). This CDR3 contains 15 residues. The full variable domain, its missing parts supplied by reference TRBV5-5 and TRBJ1-5, is DAGVTQSPTHLIKTRGQQVTLRCSPISGHKSVSWYQQVLGQGPQFIFQYYEKEERGRGNFPDRFSARQFPNYSSELNVNALLLGDSALYLCASSDTRQGGQPQHFGDGTRLSIL.

The gene calls are TRBV5-1 and TRBJ1-1; absent DNA, TCRdb's TRBD1 call cannot be checked. Per the germline V gene, CDR1 is SGHRS and CDR2 is YFSETQ. This CDR3 spans 16 amino acids. CDR3 in amino acids: CASSLAGAGANTEAFF. Looking up the rest from reference TRBV5-1 and TRBJ1-1 gives the full variable domain: KAGVTQTPRYLIKTRGQQVTLSCSPISGHRSVSWYQQTPGQGLQFLFEYFSETQRNKGNFPGRFSGRQFSNSRSEMNVSTLELGDSALYLCASSLAGAGANTEAFFGQGTRLTVV.

This chain uses TRBV6-5 with TRBJ2-1; without DNA, the TCRdb call of TRBD2 cannot be checked. Germline V CDR1 and CDR2: MNHEY, SVGAGI. The CDR3 runs 16 residues. The CDR3 sequence: CASSHDFSGWYNEQFF.

The chain recombines TRBV20-1 with TRBJ2-1; TCRdb outputs TRBD2, but without DNA this stays unchecked. The CDR3 consists of 14 residues. Germline V lookup: CDR1 DFQATT, CDR2 SNEGSKA (reference sequence). The CDR3 protein is CSASGDSYYNEQFF.

V gene TRBV20-1 combines with J gene TRBJ2-7; the TCRdb call, TRBD1, lacks DNA for checking. This CDR3 has 14 residues. The germline gives CDR1 DFQATT, CDR2 SNEGSKA (reference sequence). The CDR3 is CSAIGQGGPYEQYF.

V and J are TRBV29-1 and TRBJ2-3; TCRdb's assignment of TRBD2 cannot be checked, as there is no DNA. Germline CDR1 reads SQVTM; CDR2 reads ANQGSEA. The CDR3 is 13 amino acids. CDR3 in amino acids: CSVEAGASDTQYF.

J is TRBJ2-2 and V is TRBV7-2; TCRdb selects TRBD2, and the lack of DNA leaves this call unchecked. The CDR3 is 16 amino acids. Per germline, CDR1 SGHTA and CDR2 FQGNSA. CDR3 sequence reads: CASSLFSGTHTGELFF.

The chain has TRBV20-1 and TRBJ1-2; TCRdb reports TRBD1, a call that lacks DNA to check it against. This CDR3 has 12 residues. The V gene's germline CDR1 is DFQATT and CDR2 SNEGSKA (reference sequence). CDR3 sequence: CSAMTPGAGYTF.

This chain uses TRBV4-3 with TRBJ2-6; TCRdb reports TRBD1, a call that lacks DNA to check it against. Per germline, CDR1 LGHNA and CDR2 YSLEER. CDR3 length equals 18 residues. The CDR3 loop reads CASSQSVQGGAGANVLTF.

The V and J genes are TRBV20-1 and TRBJ2-3; the D gene TCRdb calls, TRBD2, cannot be checked with no DNA. Germline lookup yields CDR1 DFQATT and CDR2 SNEGSKA (reference sequence). The CDR3 has 14 residues. CDR3 loop: CSVIPSTSTDTQYF.

The chain is built from TRBV6-5 and TRBJ2-1; TCRdb picks TRBD2, but there is no DNA to check that call. The CDR3 has 14 residues. CDR1 is MNHEY, CDR2 SVGAGI, per germline. CDR3 sequence: CASSYLEGTTEQFF.

The chain carries TRBV6-2 or TRBV6-3 and TRBJ2-3; TCRdb outputs TRBD2, but without DNA this stays unchecked. Germline CDR1 reads MNHEY; CDR2 reads SVGEGT. The CDR3 is made up of 15 amino acids. The CDR3 reads CASSYGGRRTDTQYF.

This sequence joins TRBV2 and TRBJ2-7; with no DNA, the TCRdb D assignment of TRBD2 cannot be verified. CDR1 is SNHLY and CDR2 is FYNNEI in the germline V gene. The length of the CDR3 is 12 residues. This CDR3 is CASRVDSNEQYF.

V is TRBV5-1 and J is TRBJ2-1; TCRdb gives TRBD1 as the D gene, but with no DNA this cannot be confirmed. Germline V lookup: CDR1 SGHRS, CDR2 YFSETQ. The CDR3 is 15 amino acids. The CDR3 sequence is CASSYQTGAYNEQFF.

The chain joins TRBV5-1 to TRBJ2-7; TCRdb returns TRBD2, unconfirmable since there is no DNA. The CDR3 loop spans 14 amino acids. Germline V gives CDR1 SGHRS, CDR2 YFSETQ. The chain's CDR3 is CASRRAEYSYEQYF.

The chain recombines TRBV7-2 with TRBJ1-2; the D call of TRBD1 rests on TCRdb alone, since no DNA is present to check it. This CDR3 has 14 residues. Per germline, CDR1 SGHTA and CDR2 FQGNSA. The CDR3 protein is CASSPNPGYYGYTF. Full variable domain (remainder filled in from reference TRBV7-2 and TRBJ1-2): GAGVSQSPSNKVTEKGKDVELRCDPISGHTALYWYRQSLGQGLEFLIYFQGNSAPDKSGLPSDRFSAERTGGSVSTLTIQRTQQEDSAVYLCASSPNPGYYGYTFGSGTRLTVV.

The chain recombines TRBV18 with TRBJ1-5; without DNA, the TCRdb call of TRBD1 cannot be checked. The CDR3 is 14 amino acids. The germline V gene has CDR1 KGHSH and CDR2 LQKENI. CDR3 protein: CASSQDRSNQPQHF.

The chain is built from TRBV15 and TRBJ2-2; TCRdb designates TRBD2, a call that cannot be tested without DNA. Germline-derived CDR1 and CDR2 are LNHNV and YYDKDF (reference sequence). This CDR3 has 19 residues. CDR3 region: CATSRPPGLAVANTGELFF.

V is TRBV15 and J is TRBJ1-1. CDR1 is LNHNV, CDR2 YYDKDF, per germline (reference sequence). The CDR3 runs 14 residues. This CDR3 reads CATSRGEARSKAFF.

The V gene is TRBV6-1, the J gene TRBJ2-1; with no DNA, the TCRdb D assignment of TRBD2 cannot be verified. The CDR3 is made up of 15 amino acids. Germline V gene data show CDR1 as MNHNS and CDR2 as SASEGT. This chain's CDR3 is CASSRTLVGGREQFF.